This TCR beta chain was retrieved from a study of vaccination effects on CD4 cells after COVID-19. Study context: The median interval between the second dose and post-vaccine sampling was 72 days.

Trimming cost V 6 bases and J 5 bases, with 17 bases left between them. Germline CDR1 and CDR2: SQVTM and ANQGSEA. The CDR3 is 14 residues long. Before any sequencing was done, the ViraFEST assay used viral peptide pools to expand antigen-specific CD4+ T cells. It was after approximately 10 days of culture that CD4+ T cells were isolated. The cohort was immunized with two doses of either the BNT162b2 or mRNA-1273 vaccine. The method was immunoSEQ multiplex PCR; TCRdb's version includes in-frame clones alone and lacks a portion of them. The table records 30,000 to 45,000 clones, about 80% of them present only once. Details on this clone: As yet, its antigen is unknown.

Findings and limits, study-wide: There was marked clonal contraction among infection- and vaccine-induced clones late after vaccination.

The specimen was CD4+ T cells from PBMCs cultured with HCoV-NL63 spike peptides, collected after COVID-19 vaccination. This clonotype was sampled from a human donor who received a COVID-19 vaccine. Some clones in this sample may be carry-over from other donors' samples. The chain has TRBV29-1 and TRBJ1-5; the D gene is possibly TRBD1 (5 bases). The CDR3 DNA sequence: TGCAGCGTGGTTGTTGGGGCTCAAGATCAGCCCCAGCATTTT. Translating gives CSVVVGAQDQPQHF.